Shown below are 25 T cell receptor beta chains from a single sample sequenced in a study of T cell responses to AZD1222 COVID-19 vaccine. Measured with immunoSEQ multiplex PCR; TCRdb has only the in-frame clones, and not every one. The table includes 40,000 to 60,000 clones, roughly 90% detected once. The sequencing used peripheral blood, collected 28 days after the second AZD1222 dose. These receptors were obtained from an adult who received the AZD1222 COVID-19 vaccine.

The chain is built from TRBV6-1 and TRBJ2-2, with 7 bases matching TRBD2. The CDR3 runs 16 residues. Germline V CDR1 and CDR2: MNHNS, SASEGT. J lost 4 bases, V lost 2 bases, and 7 bases had no gene match. The CDR3 coding sequence is TGTGCCAGCAGTGAACCGACTAGCTTAGGCACCGGGGAGCTGTTTTTT. Translation: CASSEPTSLGTGELFF.

The chain is built from TRBV6-1 and TRBJ1-1; perhaps TRBD1 as D (6 bases). The V gene lost 1 base and the J gene lost 0 bases, with 18 bases spanning the gap. The CDR3 length is 18 residues. Germline V CDR1 and CDR2: MNHNS, SASEGT. The chain's CDR3 is CASSEVHRGLHVNTEAFF. As DNA, the CDR3 is TGTGCCAGCAGTGAAGTCCATCGGGGGCTCCACGTGAACACTGAAGCTTTCTTT.

This chain links TRBV4-1 with TRBJ1-1; D perhaps matches TRBD1 (5 bases). Germline V gene sequence: CDR1 MGHRA, CDR2 YSYEKL. The CDR3 loop spans 15 amino acids. V was trimmed by 0 bases and J by 1 base, leaving 9 bases between them. The CDR3 nucleotides read TGCGCCAGCAGCCAAGATCGTGGGGGGAACACTGAAGCTTTCTTT. This encodes CASSQDRGGNTEAFF.

In nucleotides, the CDR3 is TGTGCCACCCTGTCCGGGGCGATAGAGTACGAGCAGTACTTC. The encoded protein is CATLSGAIEYEQYF. The chain is built from TRBV10-3 and TRBJ2-7; perhaps D is TRBD1 or TRBD2 (5 bases each). V gave up 10 bases and J gave up 4 bases, with 20 bases separating them. The germline V gene has CDR1 ENHRY and CDR2 SYGVKD. This CDR3 region has 14 residues.

The J gene is TRBJ2-7, the V gene TRBV27; D not resolved. Germline CDR1 MNHEY, CDR2 SMNVEV (reference sequence). The length of the CDR3 is 13 residues. The germline V and J ends were trimmed by 5 bases and 0 bases, with 8 bases remaining between them. The CDR3 loop is CASSTSDSYEQYF. CDR3 nucleotides: TGTGCCAGCAGTACATCAGACTCCTACGAGCAGTACTTC.

The chain employs TRBV3-1 (or the pseudogene TRBV3-2) and TRBJ2-1; 8 bases match TRBD1. J lost 6 bases, V lost 3 bases, and 7 bases had no gene match. The CDR3 length is 15 residues. Germline-derived CDR1 and CDR2 are LGHDT and YNNKEL (reference sequence). The CDR3 DNA follows: TGTGCCAGCAGCCACGGGACAGGAGGGGTCAATGAGCAGTTCTTC. Amino acids: CASSHGTGGVNEQFF.

The gene calls are TRBV5-1 and TRBJ2-7; 7 bases line up with TRBD1. V trimming: 2 bases; J trimming: 1 base; junction bases outside the gene matches: 6. The CDR3 sequence is 15 residues long. Germline V gene data show CDR1 as SGHRS and CDR2 as YFSETQ. The CDR3 DNA follows: TGCGCCAGCAGCTTTTTACAGGGGACGTCCTACGAGCAGTACTTC. Translated: CASSFLQGTSYEQYF.

V and J are TRBV7-9 and TRBJ2-7; 8 nucleotides align to TRBD1. V shed 6 bases, J shed 3 bases, and the junction held 10 bases outside the gene matches. CDR1 SEHNR and CDR2 FQNEAQ come from the germline V gene (reference sequence). The CDR3 covers 15 residues. The CDR3 is CASSSGTGPYYEQYF. CDR3 DNA sequence: TGTGCCAGCAGTTCCGGGACAGGCCCCTACTACGAGCAGTACTTC.

The chain uses TRBV9 and TRBJ2-3, with 11 bases lining up with TRBD2. V lost 5 bases and J lost 3; bases outside the gene matches: 5. The germline CDR1 and CDR2 sequences are SGDLS and YYNGEE. This CDR3 is built from 15 residues. Here the CDR3 reads CASSYSGRVTDTQYF. The CDR3 DNA follows: TGTGCCAGCAGTTATAGCGGGAGGGTGACAGATACGCAGTATTTT.

This rearrangement joins TRBV19 to TRBJ1-1; 8 bases line up with TRBD1. Germline trimming cut 5 bases from V and 4 bases from J; bases unmatched to any gene: 6. The CDR3 consists of 14 residues. Germline V gene lookup returns CDR1 LNHDA and CDR2 SQIVND (reference sequence). Here the CDR3 reads CASSYRGWSTEAFF. As DNA, the CDR3 is TGTGCCAGTAGTTACAGGGGGTGGAGCACTGAAGCTTTCTTT.

The chain couples TRBV19 to TRBJ2-3; D remains ambiguous. The CDR3 loop spans 14 amino acids. Trimming shortened V by 3 bases and J by 3 bases, and 10 bases separated the two germline ends. Germline loops: CDR1 LNHDA, CDR2 SQIVND (reference sequence). Written as DNA, the CDR3 is TGTGCCAGTAGTATCCTGGGGTCGACAGATACGCAGTATTTT. This translates into CASSILGSTDTQYF.

This sequence joins TRBV6-5 and TRBJ2-1; TRBD1 matches 8 bases. In germline, CDR1 is MNHEY, CDR2 SVGAGI. CDR3 length: 12 amino acids. The V gene end was trimmed by 5 bases and the J gene end by 8 bases; junction bases not matched to a gene: 2. The CDR3 sequence: CASSRQGYEQFF. In nucleotides, the CDR3 is TGTGCCAGCAGTCGACAGGGGTATGAGCAGTTCTTC.

This clone appeared a few times. The genes are TRBV7-9 and TRBJ1-2; 10 positions match TRBD1. Trimming cost V 5 bases and J 7 bases; bases outside gene matches: 7. In germline, CDR1 is SEHNR, CDR2 FQNEAQ (reference sequence). The CDR3 contains 14 residues. CDR3 sequence (DNA): TGTGCCAGCAGCGTCATCGGGACAGGGGTTGGCTACACCTTC. Protein product: CASSVIGTGVGYTF.

V gene TRBV5-1 combines with J gene TRBJ1-6; 7 bases align to TRBD1. V was clipped by 3 bases and J by 6 bases; unmatched bases: 3. The CDR3 extends over 14 amino acids. In germline, CDR1 is SGHRS, CDR2 YFSETQ. Written as DNA, the CDR3 is TGCGCCAGCAGCTCGGGACAGCTTAATTCACCCCTCCACTTT. Its protein product is CASSSGQLNSPLHF.

The CDR3 spells CASSLGTGVSYEQYF. DNA for the CDR3: TGTGCCAGCAGCTTAGGGACAGGCGTCTCCTACGAGCAGTACTTC. The J gene is TRBJ2-7, the V gene TRBV7-2; TRBD1 aligns across 7 bases. The CDR3 covers 15 residues. Germline lookup yields CDR1 SGHTA and CDR2 FQGNSA. V lost 1 base and J lost 0; bases outside the gene matches: 3.

The rearrangement uses TRBV30 and TRBJ2-2; 9 positions match TRBD2. The ends lost 4 bases at V and 1 base at J; junction bases unmatched: 4. Germline CDR1 GTSNPN, CDR2 SVGIG (reference sequence). CDR3 size: 15 residues. The CDR3 bases are TGTGCCTGGATGACAGCGGGAGGGAACACCGGGGAGCTGTTTTTT. Its protein product is CAWMTAGGNTGELFF.

The rearrangement uses TRBV9 and TRBJ1-2, with D unclear. Germline-derived CDR1 and CDR2 are SGDLS and YYNGEE. The CDR3 consists of 15 residues. The V gene lost 0 bases and the J gene lost 0 bases, with 9 bases spanning the gap. The CDR3 loop is CASSVAAVSNYGYTF. DNA of the CDR3: TGTGCCAGCAGCGTAGCGGCCGTCTCTAACTATGGCTACACCTTC. The whole variable domain, filled in from reference TRBV9 and TRBJ1-2, reads DSGVTQTPKHLITATGQRVTLRCSPRSGDLSVYWYQQSLDQGLQFLIQYYNGEERAKGNILERFSAQQFPDLHSELNLSSLELGDSALYFCASSVAAVSNYGYTFGSGTRLTVV.

CDR3 residues: CASSRTGGDNQPQHF. DNA for the CDR3: TGTGCCAGCAGCCGAACAGGGGGCGACAATCAGCCCCAGCATTTT. The chain links TRBV9 to TRBJ1-5; TRBD1 matches 9 bases. The CDR3 is 15 amino acids. V was pared by 4 bases and J by 3 bases, with 5 bases of the junction left unmatched. Germline V gene lookup returns CDR1 SGDLS and CDR2 YYNGEE.

The chain is built from TRBV11-2 and TRBJ2-1; 12 nucleotides line up with TRBD2. Germline CDR1 and CDR2: SGHAT and FQNNGV. Germline trimming cut 5 bases from V and 2 bases from J; bases unmatched to any gene: 4. The CDR3 is made up of 16 amino acids. The DNA of the CDR3 is TGTGCCAGCAGCCCACGGACTAGCGGGACCTACAATGAGCAGTTCTTC. The encoded protein is CASSPRTSGTYNEQFF.

The chain recombines TRBV6-5 with TRBJ2-7; 8 nucleotides align to TRBD1. CDR1 MNHEY and CDR2 SVGAGI come from the germline V gene. After removal of 8 bases from V and 4 bases from J, the junction contained 7 bases not matched to a gene. The CDR3 spans 13 residues. The CDR3 region is CASCAGGWYEQYF. CDR3 DNA: TGTGCCAGCTGCGCAGGGGGCTGGTACGAGCAGTACTTC.

The gene calls are TRBV6-5 and TRBJ1-2; D is possibly TRBD1 (5 bases). Germline assignment: CDR1 MNHEY and CDR2 SVGAGI. V was shortened by 0 bases and J by 2 bases, with 13 bases between the two germline ends. The CDR3 is 16 amino acids. The CDR3: CASSYSGGYTNYGYTF. In nucleotides, the CDR3 is TGTGCCAGCAGTTACTCTGGGGGATATACGAACTATGGCTACACCTTC.

In nucleotides, the CDR3 is TGTGCCAGCAGTTTGCTGAGGGGGGCAGGTGAGCAGTTCTTC. Translated, it gives CASSLLRGAGEQFF. The gene calls are TRBV27 and TRBJ2-1, with D perhaps matching TRBD1 or TRBD2 (6 bases each). Trimming cost V 3 bases and J 9 bases, with 15 bases left between them. CDR3 length equals 14 residues. CDR1 and CDR2 (germline): MNHEY, SMNVEV (reference sequence).

J is TRBJ2-3 and V is TRBV5-6; no reliable D call. CDR3 length equals 16 residues. V dropped 1 base and J dropped 1 base, with 13 bases sitting between them. Looked up from germline, CDR1 is SGHDT and CDR2 is YYEEEE. CDR3 bases: TGTGCCAGCAGCTTGCTTACGGGTATCGGCACAGATACGCAGTATTTT. It yields the protein CASSLLTGIGTDTQYF.

The rearrangement joins TRBV11-2 to TRBJ2-3; 8 positions match TRBD2. The germline CDR1 and CDR2 sequences are SGHAT and FQNNGV. Germline trimming cut 7 bases from V and 8 bases from J; bases unmatched to any gene: 8. The CDR3 is 13 amino acids. DNA of the CDR3: TGTGCCAGCACCTACGGCCGGGGGGGTACGCAGTATTTT. Its protein is CASTYGRGGTQYF.

The genes are TRBV4-2 and TRBJ2-7; D is unclear. This CDR3 has 13 amino acids. Germline V gene sequence: CDR1 LGHNA, CDR2 YNFKEQ. Trimming removed 0 bases from V and 3 bases from J, with 6 bases in between. CDR3 coding DNA: TGTGCCAGCAGCCAAGATGCCCTCTACGAGCAGTACTTC. This translates into CASSQDALYEQYF.